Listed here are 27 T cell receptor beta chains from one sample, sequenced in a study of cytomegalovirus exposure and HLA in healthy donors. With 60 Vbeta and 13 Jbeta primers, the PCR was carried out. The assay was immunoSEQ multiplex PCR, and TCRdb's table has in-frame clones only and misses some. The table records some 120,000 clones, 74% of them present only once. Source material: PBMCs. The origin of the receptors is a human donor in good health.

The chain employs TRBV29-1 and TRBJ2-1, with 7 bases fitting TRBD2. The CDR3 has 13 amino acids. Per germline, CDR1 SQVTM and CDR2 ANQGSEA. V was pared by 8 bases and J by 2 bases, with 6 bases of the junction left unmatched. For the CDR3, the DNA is TGCAGCTCTGATGGACTAGCCTACAATGAGCAGTTCTTC. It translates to CSSDGLAYNEQFF.

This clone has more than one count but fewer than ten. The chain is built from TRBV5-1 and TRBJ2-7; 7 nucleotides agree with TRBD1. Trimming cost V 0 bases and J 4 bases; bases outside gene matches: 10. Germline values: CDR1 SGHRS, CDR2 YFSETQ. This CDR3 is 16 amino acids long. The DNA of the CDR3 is TGCGCCAGCAGCTTGGGGTTGGGACAGAGTAGGTACGAGCAGTACTTC. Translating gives CASSLGLGQSRYEQYF. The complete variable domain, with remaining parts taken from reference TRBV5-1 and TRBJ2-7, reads KAGVTQTPRYLIKTRGQQVTLSCSPISGHRSVSWYQQTPGQGLQFLFEYFSETQRNKGNFPGRFSGRQFSNSRSEMNVSTLELGDSALYLCASSLGLGQSRYEQYFGPGTRLTVT.

The CDR3 protein is CASPTGRESSYEQYF. DNA for the CDR3: TGTGCCAGCCCAACAGGGAGAGAAAGCTCCTACGAGCAGTACTTC. This chain joins TRBV21-1 and TRBJ2-7; the table assigns TRBD1, which was not confirmed against the DNA. TRBV21-1 is noted as a pseudogene. The CDR3 has 15 amino acids.

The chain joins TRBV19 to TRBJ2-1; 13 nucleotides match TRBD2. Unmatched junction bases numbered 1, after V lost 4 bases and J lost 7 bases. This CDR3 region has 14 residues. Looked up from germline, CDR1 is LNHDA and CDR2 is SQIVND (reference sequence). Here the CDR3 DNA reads TGTGCCAGTAGTAGGACTAGCGGGAGTAATGAGCAGTTCTTC. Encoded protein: CASSRTSGSNEQFF.

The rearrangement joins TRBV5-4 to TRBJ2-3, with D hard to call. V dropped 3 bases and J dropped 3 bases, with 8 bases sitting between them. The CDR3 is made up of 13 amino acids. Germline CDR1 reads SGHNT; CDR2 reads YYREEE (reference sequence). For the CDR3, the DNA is TGTGCCAGCAGCTCCTCTAAGACAGATACGCAGTATTTT. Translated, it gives CASSSSKTDTQYF.

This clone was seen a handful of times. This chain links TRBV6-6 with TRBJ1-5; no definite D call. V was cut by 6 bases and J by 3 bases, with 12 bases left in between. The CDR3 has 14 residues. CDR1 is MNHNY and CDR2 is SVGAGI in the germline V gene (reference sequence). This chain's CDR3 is CASSAPGVNQPQHF. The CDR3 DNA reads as TGTGCCAGCAGCGCCCCCGGGGTCAATCAGCCCCAGCATTTT.

The CDR3 DNA reads TGTGCCAGCAGCGCAAGGGAGGTGGACACCGGGGAGCTGTTTTTT. Amino acids: CASSAREVDTGELFF. This sequence joins TRBV9 and TRBJ2-2, with a weak D call TRBD2 (6 bases). The V gene lost 3 bases and the J gene lost 3 bases, with 12 bases spanning the gap. The germline V gene encodes CDR1 SGDLS and CDR2 YYNGEE. The length of the CDR3 is 15 residues. Drawing the rest from reference TRBV9 and TRBJ2-2, the complete variable domain is DSGVTQTPKHLITATGQRVTLRCSPRSGDLSVYWYQQSLDQGLQFLIQYYNGEERAKGNILERFSAQQFPDLHSELNLSSLELGDSALYFCASSAREVDTGELFFGEGSRLTVL.

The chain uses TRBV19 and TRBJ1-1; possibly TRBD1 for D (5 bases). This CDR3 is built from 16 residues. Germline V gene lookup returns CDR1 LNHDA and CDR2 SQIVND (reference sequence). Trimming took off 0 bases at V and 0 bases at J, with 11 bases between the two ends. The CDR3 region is CASSIDDRTLNTEAFF. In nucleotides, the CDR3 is TGTGCCAGTAGTATAGATGACCGGACATTGAACACTGAAGCTTTCTTT.

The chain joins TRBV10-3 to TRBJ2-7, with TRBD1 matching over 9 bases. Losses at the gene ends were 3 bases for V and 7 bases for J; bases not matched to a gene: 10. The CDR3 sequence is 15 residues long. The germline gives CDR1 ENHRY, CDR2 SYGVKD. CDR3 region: CAISDLGQGTREQYF. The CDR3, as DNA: TGTGCCATCAGTGACCTCGGACAGGGGACGAGGGAGCAGTACTTC.

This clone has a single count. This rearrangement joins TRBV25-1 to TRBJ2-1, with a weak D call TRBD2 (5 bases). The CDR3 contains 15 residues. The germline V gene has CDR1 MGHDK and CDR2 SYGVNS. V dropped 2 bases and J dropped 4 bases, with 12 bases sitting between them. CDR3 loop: CASSERAASYNEQFF. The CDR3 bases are TGTGCCAGCAGTGAAAGAGCGGCCTCTTACAATGAGCAGTTCTTC.

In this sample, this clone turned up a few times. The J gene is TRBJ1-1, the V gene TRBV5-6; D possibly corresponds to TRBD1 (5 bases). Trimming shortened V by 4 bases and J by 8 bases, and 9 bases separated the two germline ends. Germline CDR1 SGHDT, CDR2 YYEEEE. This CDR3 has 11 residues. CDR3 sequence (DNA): TGTGCCAGCAGCGGGGCCTGGGAAGCTTTCTTT. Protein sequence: CASSGAWEAFF.

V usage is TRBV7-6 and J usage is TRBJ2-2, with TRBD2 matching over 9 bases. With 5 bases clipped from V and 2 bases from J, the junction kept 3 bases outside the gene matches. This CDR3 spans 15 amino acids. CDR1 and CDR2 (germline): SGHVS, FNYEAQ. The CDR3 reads CASSLTSGNTGELFF. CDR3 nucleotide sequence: TGTGCCAGCAGCCTGACTAGCGGCAACACCGGGGAGCTGTTTTTT.

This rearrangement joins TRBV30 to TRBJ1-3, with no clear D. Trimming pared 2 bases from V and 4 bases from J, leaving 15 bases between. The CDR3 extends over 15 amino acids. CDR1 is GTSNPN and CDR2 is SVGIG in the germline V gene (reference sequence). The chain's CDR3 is CAWSSKEGRGNTIYF. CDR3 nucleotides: TGTGCCTGGAGTTCCAAGGAGGGAAGAGGAAACACCATATATTTT.

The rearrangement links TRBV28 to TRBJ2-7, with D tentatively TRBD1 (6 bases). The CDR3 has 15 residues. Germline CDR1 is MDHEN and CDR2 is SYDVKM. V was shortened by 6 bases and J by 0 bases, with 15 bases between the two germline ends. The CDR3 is CASSPWTVSSYEQYF. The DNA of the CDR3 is TGTGCCAGCAGCCCATGGACAGTTAGCTCCTACGAGCAGTACTTC. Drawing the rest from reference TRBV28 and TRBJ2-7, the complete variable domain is DVKVTQSSRYLVKRTGEKVFLECVQDMDHENMFWYRQDPGLGLRLIYFSYDVKMKEKGDIPEGYSVSREKKERFSLILESASTNQTSMYLCASSPWTVSSYEQYFGPGTRLTVT.

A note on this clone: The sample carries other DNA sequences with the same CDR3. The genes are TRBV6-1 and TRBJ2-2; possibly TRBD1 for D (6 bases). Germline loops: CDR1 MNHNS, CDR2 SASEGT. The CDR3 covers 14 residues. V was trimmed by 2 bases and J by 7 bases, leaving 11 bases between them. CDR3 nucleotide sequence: TGTGCCAGCAGTGAACGCCAGGGGAGCGGGGAGCTGTTTTTT. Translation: CASSERQGSGELFF.

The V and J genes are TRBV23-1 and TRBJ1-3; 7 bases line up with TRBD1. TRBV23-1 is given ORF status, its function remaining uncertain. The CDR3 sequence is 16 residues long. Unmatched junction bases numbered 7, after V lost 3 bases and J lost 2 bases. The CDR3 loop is CASSHDRAVTGNTIYF. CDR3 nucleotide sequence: TGCGCCAGCAGTCATGACAGGGCGGTGACTGGAAACACCATATATTTT.

CDR3 sequence reads: CASSQLRGTGSPTGELFF. CDR3 DNA sequence: TGTGCCAGCTCACAACTTCGTGGGACAGGATCTCCCACCGGGGAGCTGTTTTTT. The rearrangement links TRBV18 to TRBJ2-2; the match to TRBD1 covers 8 bases. Germline V lookup: CDR1 KGHSH, CDR2 LQKENI. Trimming removed 4 bases from V and 4 bases from J; junction bases left unmatched: 14. The CDR3 totals 18 residues.

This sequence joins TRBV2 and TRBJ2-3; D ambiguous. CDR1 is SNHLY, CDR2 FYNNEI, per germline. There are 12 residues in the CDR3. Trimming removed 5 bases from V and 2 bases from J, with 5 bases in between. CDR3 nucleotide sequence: TGTGCCAGCAGTAAACTCACAGATACGCAGTATTTT. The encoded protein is CASSKLTDTQYF.

CDR3 bases: TGTGCCAGCAGCTTAGGGGACGGGGGAAACAATGAGCAGTTCTTC. Protein sequence: CASSLGDGGNNEQFF. The rearrangement uses TRBV7-7 and TRBJ2-1, with D perhaps matching TRBD2 (6 bases). The CDR3 extends over 15 amino acids. CDR1 is SSHAT, CDR2 FNYEAQ, per germline (reference sequence). Trimming left V 1 base short and J 5 bases short, with 12 bases between.

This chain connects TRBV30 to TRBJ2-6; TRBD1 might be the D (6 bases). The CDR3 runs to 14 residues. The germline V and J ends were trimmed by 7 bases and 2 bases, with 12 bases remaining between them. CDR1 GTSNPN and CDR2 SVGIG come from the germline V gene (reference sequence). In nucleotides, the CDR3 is TGTGCCTTCTCGCAGGGGACTGGGGCCAACGTCCTGACTTTC. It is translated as CAFSQGTGANVLTF.

DNA for the CDR3: TGCGCCAGCAGCTTGGGAGGCAGGGGGCCTACAGAGACCCAGTACTTC. Encoded protein: CASSLGGRGPTETQYF. The chain carries TRBV5-1 and TRBJ2-5, with 8 bases aligning to TRBD1. Germline CDR1 is SGHRS and CDR2 is YFSETQ. The CDR3 has 16 residues. With V trimmed by 0 bases and J by 4 bases, 8 bases remained unmatched.

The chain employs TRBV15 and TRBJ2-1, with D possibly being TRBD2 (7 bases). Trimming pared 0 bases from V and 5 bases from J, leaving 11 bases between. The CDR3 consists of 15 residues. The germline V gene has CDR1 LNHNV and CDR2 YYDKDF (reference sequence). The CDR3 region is CATSRDPGGHNEQFF. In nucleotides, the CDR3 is TGTGCCACCAGCAGAGATCCCGGGGGGCACAATGAGCAGTTCTTC.

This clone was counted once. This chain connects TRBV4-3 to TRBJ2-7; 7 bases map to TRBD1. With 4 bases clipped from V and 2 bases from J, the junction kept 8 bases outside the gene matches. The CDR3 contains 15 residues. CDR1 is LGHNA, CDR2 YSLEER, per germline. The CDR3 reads CASSREQTGTYEQYF. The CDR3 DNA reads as TGCGCCAGCAGCCGGGAACAGACAGGGACCTACGAGCAGTACTTC.

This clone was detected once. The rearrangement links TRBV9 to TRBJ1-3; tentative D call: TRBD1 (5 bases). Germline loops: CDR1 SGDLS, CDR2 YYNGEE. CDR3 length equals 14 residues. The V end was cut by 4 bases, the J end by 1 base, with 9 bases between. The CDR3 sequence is CASSPRGSGNTIYF. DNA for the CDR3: TGTGCCAGCAGCCCAAGGGGATCTGGAAACACCATATATTTT.

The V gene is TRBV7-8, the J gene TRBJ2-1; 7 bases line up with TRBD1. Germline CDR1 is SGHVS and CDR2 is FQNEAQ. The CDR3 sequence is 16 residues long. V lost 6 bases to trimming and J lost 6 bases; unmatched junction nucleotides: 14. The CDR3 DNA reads TGTGCCAGCAGAGCACAGGGGAACACTAGGTCCAATGAGCAGTTCTTC. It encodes CASRAQGNTRSNEQFF.

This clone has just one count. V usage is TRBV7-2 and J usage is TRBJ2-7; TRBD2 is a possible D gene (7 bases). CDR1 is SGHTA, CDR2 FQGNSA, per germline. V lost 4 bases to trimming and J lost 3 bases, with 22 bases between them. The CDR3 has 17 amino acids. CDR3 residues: CASSSSGGNPALYEQYF. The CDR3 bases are TGTGCCAGCAGCTCCTCGGGGGGCAACCCGGCCCTCTACGAGCAGTACTTC. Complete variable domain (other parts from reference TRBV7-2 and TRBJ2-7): GAGVSQSPSNKVTEKGKDVELRCDPISGHTALYWYRQSLGQGLEFLIYFQGNSAPDKSGLPSDRFSAERTGGSVSTLTIQRTQQEDSAVYLCASSSSGGNPALYEQYFGPGTRLTVT.

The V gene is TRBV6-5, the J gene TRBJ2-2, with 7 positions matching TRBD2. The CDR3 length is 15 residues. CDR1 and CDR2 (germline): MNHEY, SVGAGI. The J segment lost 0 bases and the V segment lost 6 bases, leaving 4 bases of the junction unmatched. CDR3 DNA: TGTGCCAGCAGCAGGACTAGGGCGAACACCGGGGAGCTGTTTTTT. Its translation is CASSRTRANTGELFF.